A single sample gave rise to the 27 T cell receptor beta chains below, sequenced in a study of T cells in localized non-small cell lung cancer. TCRdb keeps only in-frame clones here, not all; method: immunoSEQ multiplex PCR. The sample has 45,000 to 65,000 clones; over 70% are singletons. The material sequenced was PBMCs, taken before any cancer treatment. Receptor source: a woman aged 35 to 70 with stage II lung adenocarcinoma.

In this sample, this clone turned up a few times. The V and J genes are TRBV11-2 and TRBJ1-5; D is unresolved. The length of the CDR3 is 13 residues. Trimming took 2 bases from V and 0 from J, leaving 2 bases between them. CDR1 and CDR2 (germline): SGHAT, FQNNGV. CDR3: CASSLYSNQPQHF. The DNA of the CDR3 is TGTGCCAGCAGCTTATATAGCAATCAGCCCCAGCATTTT.

The sample holds one count of this clone. The chain uses TRBV2 and TRBJ2-7, with D possibly TRBD1 on 6 matching bases. Germline assignment: CDR1 SNHLY and CDR2 FYNNEI. The V end was cut by 7 bases, the J end by 5 bases, with 18 bases between. This CDR3 is built from 14 residues. The CDR3, as DNA: TGTGCCAGCACCCAACAGGGTCTCTCGGACGAGCAGTACTTC. The encoded protein is CASTQQGLSDEQYF.

The rearrangement uses TRBV11-2 and TRBJ2-7, with 8 bases matching TRBD1. Germline loops: CDR1 SGHAT, CDR2 FQNNGV. The CDR3 totals 15 residues. With V trimmed by 2 bases and J by 0 bases, 3 bases remained unmatched. As DNA, the CDR3 is TGTGCCAGCAGCTTAACCGACAGGGGCTCCTACGAGCAGTACTTC. Translation: CASSLTDRGSYEQYF. The full variable domain, with the rest looked up from reference TRBV11-2 and TRBJ2-7, is EAGVAQSPRYKIIEKRQSVAFWCNPISGHATLYWYQQILGQGPKLLIQFQNNGVVDDSQLPKDRFSAERLKGVDSTLKIQPAKLEDSAVYLCASSLTDRGSYEQYFGPGTRLTVT.

This chain uses TRBV19 with TRBJ1-1; no firm D call. Germline CDR1 reads LNHDA; CDR2 reads SQIVND (reference sequence). V was cut by 11 bases and J by 4 bases, with 17 bases left in between. CDR3 length equals 13 residues. The CDR3, as DNA: TGTGCCTCCTCGAGGCAGGTGAGCACTGAAGCTTTCTTT. As protein: CASSRQVSTEAFF.

This chain uses TRBV27 with TRBJ1-2; 9 bases fit TRBD1. V was clipped by 5 bases and J by 9 bases; unmatched bases: 10. Germline CDR1 MNHEY, CDR2 SMNVEV (reference sequence). The CDR3 totals 14 residues. DNA of the CDR3: TGTGCCAGCAGTCCTTGGGACAGGGAAGGAAGCTACACCTTC. This translates into CASSPWDREGSYTF.

The chain combines TRBV7-9 with TRBJ1-5; D may be TRBD1 (5 bases). V lost 0 bases, J lost 5 bases, and 20 bases lay in between. From germline, CDR1 is SEHNR and CDR2 FQNEAQ (reference sequence). This CDR3 region has 18 residues. In nucleotides, the CDR3 is TGTGCCAGCAGCTTAGCGGTACCGCTGGAGGAGGGGCATCAGCCCCAGCATTTT. Amino acid sequence: CASSLAVPLEEGHQPQHF.

The chain links TRBV27 to TRBJ2-2; TRBD1 might be the D (6 bases). Per the germline V gene, CDR1 is MNHEY and CDR2 is SMNVEV (reference sequence). Between the trimmed V and J ends, which lost 1 base and 1 base, there was a span of 10 bases. CDR3 length equals 16 residues. The CDR3 bases are TGTGCCAGCAGTTTATTCCCAGGGGTGAACACCGGGGAGCTGTTTTTT. It translates to CASSLFPGVNTGELFF.

J is TRBJ1-5 and V is TRBV10-3; weak D call: TRBD1 (5 bases). With 10 bases removed from V and 5 bases from J, the gap between germline ends came to 15 bases. CDR3 length equals 13 residues. Germline-derived CDR1 and CDR2 are ENHRY and SYGVKD. CDR3 sequence reads: CATGGSSDQPQHF. The CDR3 DNA is TGTGCCACTGGGGGTTCAAGCGATCAGCCCCAGCATTTT.

This chain uses TRBV28 with TRBJ1-3, with D possibly TRBD1 on 5 matching bases. Germline V gene sequence: CDR1 MDHEN, CDR2 SYDVKM. V was cut by 3 bases and J by 1 base, with 16 bases left in between. This CDR3 has 17 residues. The CDR3 sequence: CASSLPLQGLSGNTIYF. As DNA, the CDR3 is TGTGCCAGCAGTTTGCCGCTCCAGGGTTTGTCTGGAAACACCATATATTTT.

The chain joins TRBV5-5 to TRBJ1-1; D is undetermined. Per germline, CDR1 SGHKS and CDR2 YYEKEE (reference sequence). Trimming shortened V by 2 bases and J by 1 base, and 9 bases separated the two germline ends. CDR3 length equals 14 residues. CDR3 DNA sequence: TGTGCCAGCAGCTTAGCTCAAGCGAACACTGAAGCTTTCTTT. As protein: CASSLAQANTEAFF.

The count of this clone is one. The genes are TRBV19 and TRBJ1-1, with 8 bases matching TRBD1. The V gene's germline CDR1 is LNHDA and CDR2 SQIVND (reference sequence). CDR3 size: 15 residues. CDR3 protein: CATRGQGAGNTEAFF. Here the CDR3 DNA reads TGTGCAACCCGGGGGCAGGGGGCAGGGAACACTGAAGCTTTCTTT.

This chain joins TRBV7-2 and TRBJ1-2; no clear D. Per germline, CDR1 SGHTA and CDR2 FQGNSA. This CDR3 contains 11 residues. V dropped 5 bases and J dropped 12 bases, with 13 bases sitting between them. The CDR3, as DNA: TGTGCCAGCAGCCGGGTTATCGTACACACCTTC. It is translated as CASSRVIVHTF.

This clone appeared a single time. The rearrangement joins TRBV28 to TRBJ2-7, with 8 bases identical to TRBD1. Unmatched junction bases numbered 19, after V lost 7 bases and J lost 2 bases. Per germline, CDR1 MDHEN and CDR2 SYDVKM. This CDR3 spans 18 amino acids. CDR3 DNA sequence: TGTGCCAGCAAACCCGGGACAGGAGGTTCCGAGTGGACCTACGAGCAGTACTTC. Translation gives CASKPGTGGSEWTYEQYF.

V usage is TRBV6-5 and J usage is TRBJ1-5; TRBD1 agrees at 9 bases. Germline CDR1 reads MNHEY; CDR2 reads SVGAGI. The CDR3 sequence is 15 residues long. The V gene end was trimmed by 6 bases and the J gene end by 1 base; junction bases not matched to a gene: 4. The CDR3: CASSLQGASNQPQHF. The CDR3 DNA reads TGTGCCAGCAGCCTACAGGGGGCAAGCAATCAGCCCCAGCATTTT.

The rearrangement joins TRBV7-6 to TRBJ2-7; D ambiguous. V gave up 5 bases and J gave up 5 bases, with 10 bases separating them. Germline values: CDR1 SGHVS, CDR2 FNYEAQ. The CDR3 is 12 amino acids. This chain's CDR3 is CASSDSIDEQYF. CDR3 nucleotides: TGTGCCAGCAGCGACTCAATCGACGAGCAGTACTTC.

The chain recombines TRBV6-5 with TRBJ2-5, with D perhaps TRBD1 (6 bases). CDR1 and CDR2 (germline): MNHEY, SVGAGI. The V gene lost 5 bases and the J gene lost 1 base, with 14 bases spanning the gap. CDR3 size: 15 residues. The CDR3 here is CASSNTGWGQETQYF. CDR3 nucleotide sequence: TGTGCCAGCAGTAATACAGGGTGGGGCCAAGAGACCCAGTACTTC.

The genes are TRBV29-1 and TRBJ1-2, with 11 bases aligning to TRBD1. Germline V lookup: CDR1 SQVTM, CDR2 ANQGSEA. The CDR3 runs 16 residues. V lost 1 base, J lost 5 bases, and 9 bases stayed unmatched. CDR3 sequence: CSVEAGQGASPYGYTF. The CDR3 nucleotides are TGCAGCGTTGAAGCCGGACAGGGGGCATCTCCATATGGCTACACCTTC.

The chain has TRBV9 and TRBJ1-1; 8 positions agree with TRBD1. The CDR3 spans 15 residues. Germline lookup yields CDR1 SGDLS and CDR2 YYNGEE. Germline trimming cut 4 bases from V and 4 bases from J; bases unmatched to any gene: 9. CDR3 bases: TGTGCCAGCAGCCCGAGCCAGGGGGCGGGCACTGAAGCTTTCTTT. It codes for CASSPSQGAGTEAFF.

The sample holds a few counts of this clone. The chain is built from TRBV15 and TRBJ2-2, with 9 bases matching TRBD1. Germline loops: CDR1 LNHNV, CDR2 YYDKDF (reference sequence). The CDR3 has 14 residues. V shed 7 bases, J shed 9 bases, and the junction held 9 bases outside the gene matches. In nucleotides, the CDR3 is TGTGCCACCACCGACAGGGGGGCCCACCGGGAGCTGTTTTTT. Translation: CATTDRGAHRELFF.

This chain connects TRBV2 to TRBJ1-5; TRBD1 is a possible D gene (6 bases). Per the germline V gene, CDR1 is SNHLY and CDR2 is FYNNEI. V gave up 6 bases and J gave up 5 bases, with 29 bases separating them. The length of the CDR3 is 19 residues. CDR3 sequence: CASSGWGYTGPEGDQPQHF. CDR3 sequence (DNA): TGTGCCAGCAGCGGGTGGGGTTATACAGGACCCGAGGGGGATCAGCCCCAGCATTTT.

The chain is built from TRBV7-2 and TRBJ1-5; the D is unclear. Trimming left V 5 bases short and J 0 bases short, with 14 bases between. Per the germline V gene, CDR1 is SGHTA and CDR2 is FQGNSA. This CDR3 has 16 residues. The CDR3 reads CASSPWAGDSNQPQHF. CDR3 sequence (DNA): TGTGCCAGCAGCCCCTGGGCGGGAGATAGCAATCAGCCCCAGCATTTT. Complete variable domain (other parts from reference TRBV7-2 and TRBJ1-5): GAGVSQSPSNKVTEKGKDVELRCDPISGHTALYWYRQSLGQGLEFLIYFQGNSAPDKSGLPSDRFSAERTGGSVSTLTIQRTQQEDSAVYLCASSPWAGDSNQPQHFGDGTRLSIL.

The rearrangement joins TRBV7-3 to TRBJ1-6; unclear D gene. This CDR3 region has 15 residues. V shed 2 bases and J shed 7 bases, with 12 bases lying between them. Germline CDR1 SGHTA, CDR2 FQGTGA. Here the CDR3 DNA reads TGTGCCAGCAGCTTAGAGGTGCAGAGAAATTCACCCCTCCACTTT. Protein sequence: CASSLEVQRNSPLHF.

V and J are TRBV11-2 and TRBJ1-1; maybe TRBD1 (5 bases). The germline gives CDR1 SGHAT, CDR2 FQNNGV. The V end was cut by 5 bases, the J end by 7 bases, with 14 bases between. The CDR3 length is 13 residues. The CDR3 protein is CASSLRQTVEAFF. The CDR3 nucleotides read TGTGCCAGCAGCCTACGACAGACGGTTGAAGCTTTCTTT.

V usage is TRBV6-6 and J usage is TRBJ2-3; 9 positions match TRBD1. This CDR3 comprises 14 residues. Looked up from germline, CDR1 is MNHNY and CDR2 is SVGAGI (reference sequence). Trimming removed 6 bases from V and 6 bases from J; junction bases left unmatched: 7. The CDR3 DNA sequence: TGTGCCAGCAGGCACCGGGACAGGGCGGATACGCAGTATTTT. It yields the protein CASRHRDRADTQYF.

For the CDR3, the DNA is TGTGCCAGCAGCTTAGGGGGCCGCTACGAGCAGTACTTC. It specifies CASSLGGRYEQYF. V is TRBV7-9 and J is TRBJ2-7, with D perhaps matching TRBD1 (5 bases). This CDR3 is 13 amino acids long. With 1 base removed from V and 3 bases from J, the gap between germline ends came to 7 bases. Germline loops: CDR1 SEHNR, CDR2 FQNEAQ (reference sequence). Full variable domain (outside the CDR3, taken from reference TRBV7-9 and TRBJ2-7): DTGVSQNPRHKITKRGQNVTFRCDPISEHNRLYWYRQTLGQGPEFLTYFQNEAQLEKSRLLSDRFSAERPKGSFSTLEIQRTEQGDSAMYLCASSLGGRYEQYFGPGTRLTVT.

This chain links TRBV14 with TRBJ2-3, with a tentative D call TRBD1 (5 bases). The CDR3 sequence is 13 residues long. The germline V gene has CDR1 SGHDN and CDR2 FVKESK. V lost 10 bases and J 1 base, leaving 12 bases between the germline ends. The chain's CDR3 is CATRGRGTDTQYF. The CDR3 DNA sequence: TGTGCCACTAGGGGTAGGGGCACAGATACGCAGTATTTT.

The chain couples TRBV19 to TRBJ2-7; D remains unclear. The CDR3 consists of 13 residues. CDR1 and CDR2 (germline): LNHDA, SQIVND (reference sequence). Trimming left V 3 bases short and J 0 bases short, with 6 bases between. DNA of the CDR3: TGTGCCAGTAGTATGGGCCTCTCCTACGAGCAGTACTTC. As protein: CASSMGLSYEQYF.